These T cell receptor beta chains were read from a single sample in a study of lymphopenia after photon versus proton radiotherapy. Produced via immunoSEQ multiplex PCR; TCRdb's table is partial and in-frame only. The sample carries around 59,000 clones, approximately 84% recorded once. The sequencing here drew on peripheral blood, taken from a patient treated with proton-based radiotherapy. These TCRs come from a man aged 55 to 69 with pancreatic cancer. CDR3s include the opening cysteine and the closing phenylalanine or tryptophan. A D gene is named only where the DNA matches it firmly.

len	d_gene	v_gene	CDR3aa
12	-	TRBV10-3	CAISAPGQPQHF
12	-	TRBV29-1	CSVAGHADEQYF
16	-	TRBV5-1	CASSFNPPETGETQYF
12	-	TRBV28	CASSSPYSEAFF
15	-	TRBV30	CAWSDLRSSYNEQFF
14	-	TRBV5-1	CASSLQRAADTQYF
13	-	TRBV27	CASSQWESYEQYF
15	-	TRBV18	CASSPLSGSNTEAFF
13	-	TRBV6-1	CASRRAAPSEQFF
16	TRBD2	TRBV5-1	CASSLPAGVAADTQYF
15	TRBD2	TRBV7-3	CASLSGRARGYEQYF
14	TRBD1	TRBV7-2	CASSVRTGGAEQYF
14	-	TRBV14	CASSQERNNSPLHF
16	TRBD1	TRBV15	CATSRVTGATNEKLFF
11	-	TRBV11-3	CASSFRGEQYF
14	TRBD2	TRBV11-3	CASSPGLAGYEQYF
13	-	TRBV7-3	CASSYLGNTEAFF
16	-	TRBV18	CASSPYVAFSGNTIYF
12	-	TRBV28	CASGRWDNEQFF
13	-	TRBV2	CASSGSRTGELFF
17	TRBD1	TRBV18	CASSPSRDRGLTDTQYF
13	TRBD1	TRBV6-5	CASRKQGYGTQYF
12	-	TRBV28	CASSLETGELFF
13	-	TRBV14	CASSQVLGGELFF
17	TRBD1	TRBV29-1	CSVDSDRGQLWTDTQYF
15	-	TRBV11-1	CASSRGDSPSGELFF
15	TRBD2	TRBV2	CASNSRAGGSVEQFF
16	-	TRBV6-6	CASSYSGVKVQETQYF
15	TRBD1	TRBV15	CATSRETGAGQPQHF
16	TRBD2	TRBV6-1	CASSGEVAGGIDTQYF
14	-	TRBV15	CATSPREIQETQYF
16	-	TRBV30	CAWIPQSRDFSYEQYF
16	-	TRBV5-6	CASSLLFGARDTEAFF
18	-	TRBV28	CASSPRAFRGVSSYEQYF
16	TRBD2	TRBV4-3	CASSFTGTSAYNEQFF
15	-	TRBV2	CASSTRSGATDTQYF
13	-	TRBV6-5	CASSVKRNTEAFF
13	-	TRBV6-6	CASSSYRGEKLFF
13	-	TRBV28	CASSQGGVREAFF
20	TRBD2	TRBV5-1	CASSGGLAGVSSIFKKEQYF
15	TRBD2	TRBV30	CAWQLAGVGTYEQYF
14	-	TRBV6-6	CASSTDSPYNEQFF
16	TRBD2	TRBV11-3	CASSLVPGGSSYEQYF
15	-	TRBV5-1	CASSLHTGNFYGYTF
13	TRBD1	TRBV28	CASSQGTADTQYF
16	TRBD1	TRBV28	CASSTHGQGANEKLFF
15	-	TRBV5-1	CASSLEIGGAYEQYF
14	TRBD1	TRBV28	CASSSGTGPNIQYF
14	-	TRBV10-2	CASRRQGGQETQYF
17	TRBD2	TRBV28	CASRHGTSGTPSYEQYF
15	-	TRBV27	CASAYRAAGANVLTF
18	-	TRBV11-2	CASSLDLRGMSGANVLTF